This paragraph reports one T cell receptor (beta chain). This clone was detected a few times. Its antigen target is currently unknown. Qualities for individual bases were not recorded, and no much larger clone is one base off. Counted from cysteine to phenylalanine, this CDR3 has 16 amino acids. Left in the record is the CDR3 DNA by itself, 48 bases read in frame from the first base. The germline V gene encodes CDR1 LGHNA and CDR2 YNFKEQ. The junction shows trimming of 0 bases on V and 5 bases on J, plus 14 bases between the germline ends. The library relied on the immunoSEQ multiplex PCR assay. For the multiplex PCR, a mixture combining 60 forward primers for TCR Vbeta segments and 13 reverse primers for TCR Jbeta segments was used. The CDR3 region of rearranged TCR beta genes was amplified from genomic DNA by a multiplex PCR assay. On the Illumina HiSeq System, the amplified TCR beta libraries were sequenced as 87-base-pair reads. Turning to the authors' computational methods: In a later analysis, about 80 million unique TCR beta chains were counted across the 650 to 700 repertoires, and roughly 9.9 million of these chains were shared by at least two donors. A nearest-neighbor algorithm error-corrected the raw reads and collapsed the reads into unique sequences, merging closely related sequences to remove PCR and sequencing errors. CDR3 sequences were aligned to IMGT reference sequences to assign V, D and J gene segments. For a sequence to be retained, at least a six-nucleotide match to both a V gene segment and a J gene segment was required. Rearrangements were called productive when the CDR3 lacked stop codons and stayed in frame with V and J; all others were non-productive. CDR3 was defined by IMGT convention, running from the second conserved V-encoded cysteine to the conserved J-encoded phenylalanine. Sequences without an unambiguous match to a single V gene segment were excluded from the earlier analysis of almost 600 of the donors. An earlier analysis of 587 of the donors classified V segments as functional when productive rearrangements were above 56.7% and as segregating when the standard deviation between donors was above 5%. To diagnose cytomegalovirus status from the catalog of TCR beta chain sequences, a statistical classification framework was built. In a later analysis, TCR nucleotide sequences were compared against IMGT/GENE-DB human TR gene sequences so that V and J genes could be assigned. Using the TCRdist pipeline, a later analysis assigned CDR3 sequences along with most-parsimonious VDJ recombination scenarios. In a later analysis, each TCR beta chain was defined by its CDR3 amino acid sequence together with its V-gene family, and reads without a unique V-gene family were excluded. A later analysis removed nearly 600 highly shared, low-generation-probability nucleotide sequences to deal with suspected cross-contamination and a sequencing artifact. A later analysis calculated a clonal expansion index for each public chain from normalized within-repertoire ranks of inferred template counts. A later analysis computed generation probabilities with a VDJ recombination model fitted to out-of-frame rearrangements, and checked the results against IGoR. In a later analysis, hypergeometric tests were used to score TCR-TCR, TCR-HLA and TCR-CMV co-occurrence, with a repertoire-size bias correction applied to TCR pairs. To estimate false discovery rates, a later analysis permuted the HLA or CMV assignments 20 times. A later analysis grouped co-occurring TCRs with DBSCAN, adding TCRdist sequence similarity when clustering within HLA-allele-positive subsets. Repertoires with fewer than 30,000 or more than 120,000 public chains were left out of co-occurrence clustering, as were five repertoires with anomalous nucleotide sharing. TCRdb provides this immuneACCESS table in a form limited to in-frame rearrangements. Some clones are lacking; in checked studies, under half of them reflect an unresolved V gene, and why the rest are absent is not known. V, J and clone size derive from that table, while D and trimming were established from the DNA sequence. A total of about 150,000 clones appear in this sample, 80% of them only once. The ten largest clones represent around 5.2% of the sample.

The cohort was made up of approximately 700 healthy bone marrow donors. At the time of sampling, all cohort members were nominally healthy, though unrecorded immune exposures were likely present. The donor tested CMV seropositive, placing the donor among the approximately 310 seropositive members of the cohort. A peripheral blood sample was collected from each donor, and TCR beta sequencing was performed on peripheral blood mononuclear cells. Genomic DNA extraction from the blood cell samples was performed with the Qiagen DNeasy Blood Extraction Kit. The sample comes from a study of cytomegalovirus exposure and HLA in healthy donors (dated by TCRdb to about 2017). Background for the entire study: According to an earlier analysis of several hundred of the donors, roughly 180 million T cells yielded approximately 120 million unique TCR beta sequences and approximately 280 Gb of sequence data. An early release covering some 640 HLA-typed donors comprised 300 to 350 gigabases of sequencing data and around 86 million unique TCR sequences. Along with the approximately 620-subject first cohort, a separate validation cohort of more than 90 different subjects was used. Because of strong linkage in the cohort, five DR-DQ haplotypes were treated as single units for association and clustering. To predict cytomegalovirus infection status, the study combined high-throughput TCR immunosequencing, statistical association of individual TCRs with disease status, and machine learning. Donor age, sex, ethnicity and CMV serostatus were compiled alongside the repertoire data. The genetic ancestry cluster associated with self-reported Caucasian donors included about 81% of the 350 to 500 genotyped donors. The aim of the study was to test whether cataloging public T cell receptors could identify signatures of past pathogen exposure. In an earlier analysis of 500 to 650 of the donors, high-throughput TCR beta sequencing was used to judge whether each TCR beta V gene segment behaved as functional or pseudogenic. Typing coverage varied by locus: about 620-640 donors for A, B, C, DRB1 and DQB1; about 520 for DQA1; around 610 for DPA1; fewer than 480 for DPB1. A later analysis re-examined previously published TCR beta repertoires from about 670 donors and added high-resolution HLA genotyping to investigate patterns of TCR occurrence. Rather than drawing on any new phenotypic data, the later analysis identified candidate immune exposures from TCR beta sequences and the way those sequences occurred across donors. All discovery cohort repertoires had been generated on a single sequencing platform. Class I and class II HLA loci were covered by the typing at four-digit resolution. Using immunosequencing, the study profiled T cell repertoires from about 610 subjects and related those repertoires to cytomegalovirus serostatus. On average, roughly 240,000 unique TCR beta nucleotide sequences were sequenced per donor among fewer than 500 genotyped donors of the cohort, with roughly 20% of those sequences being non-productive. Genome-wide SNP genotypes for about 65% of the 666 donors were used in a later genetic analysis, which treated that subset as a discovery cohort. The research as a whole found: Sequencing depth was assumed to be roughly uniform across donors in the presence/absence analyses, though that assumption may not hold. While some public TCRs were present in many individuals, most TCR sequences turned up only very rarely across donors. In a later analysis, around 15,000 TCR beta sequences were associated with specific HLA alleles at a false discovery rate of 0.05. Correlated functional status among segregating V segments might reflect linkage disequilibrium, but an unknown experimental factor could not be ruled out. A further reported finding was that TCR beta sequences accurately predicted the HLA-A and HLA-B alleles for most subjects in the first cohort. Assigning TCR associations to individual alleles was difficult when HLA alleles, especially DR and DQ, strongly co-occurred. Immune exposure information for the cohort was limited to CMV serostatus. The study gave a list of more than 150 TCR beta chains associated with cytomegalovirus. V-gene and J-gene trimming of TCR beta chains was associated with a missense DCLRE1C variant in a later genetic analysis, and the association was replicated in an independent cohort. In a later analysis, most CMV-associated TCR beta chains were found to appear HLA-restricted, with HLA associations seemingly driven largely by CMV exposure. In a later genetic analysis, fewer N-insertions in productive TCRs were reported among donors in an Asian-associated ancestry cluster than the approximately 670-donor mean. A group of highly shared sequence variants was considered likely to be a technical artifact of the sequencing pipeline. The classifier was reported to diagnose cytomegalovirus status with high specificity and sensitivity in both the original cohort and the validation cohort. Some IMGT-functional V segments, including TRBV6-2 and TRBV6-3, could not be distinguished by the 87-base-pair reads and were therefore excluded. Because HLA typing was missing for some donors at each locus, association tests included only the typed subset. In a later analysis, the rate of TCR association differed among HLA loci, with DRB1 alleles having the most associated TCRs and HLA-C alleles having the fewest. The earlier analysis of about 600 of the donors excluded some 15 rarely observed V segments, including chromosome 9 orphons, because counts were too low. It was suggested by the authors that the approach could potentially be generalized to other disease states and immunological phenotypes. In vitro tests confirmed that a few of the cytomegalovirus-associated TCR beta chains recognize cytomegalovirus antigens. In a later analysis, HLA-associated TCR beta chains were found to be more clonally expanded and to have lower generation probabilities than equally common non-associated chains. The cohort was sequenced for TCR beta chains only, and without alpha or paired-chain data the features that could be detected were limited. Several of the top co-occurrence clusters appeared to be linked to parvovirus B19, influenza, CMV and Epstein-Barr virus, according to a later analysis. An earlier analysis of around 600 of the donors showed that most TCR beta V segments appeared in productive rearrangements either about 87% or about 30% of the time, which broadly matched IMGT annotations.

This TCR came from a woman aged 40 to 55 in good health and CMV-seropositive. The V and J segments used are TRBV4-2 and TRBJ1-5, and possibly TRBD1, on 5 matching bases. Sequences were obtained from PBMCs. The base sequence is TGTGCCAGCAGCCAAGATACGGGGACTGGCTATCAGCCCCAGCATTTT. It is translated as CASSQDTGTGYQPQHF.